The 22 T cell receptor beta chains given below trace back to one sample, sequenced in a study of cytotoxic CD8 clonotypes in ibrutinib-treated CLL. Data came from immunoSEQ multiplex PCR; TCRdb stores just in-frame clones and leaves some out. Counted here are about 310,000 clones, around four fifths occurring once; the ten biggest clones make up about 6.3%. The starting material was PBMCs, obtained before ibrutinib treatment. These receptor sequences come from a human donor with chronic lymphocytic leukemia.

V and J are TRBV10-2 and TRBJ2-7; 7 bases are a match to TRBD2. The CDR3 sequence is 15 residues long. Germline trimming cut 7 bases from V and 3 bases from J; bases unmatched to any gene: 12. Germline loops: CDR1 WSHSY, CDR2 SAAADI. CDR3 sequence (DNA): TGCGCCAGCATTCCCCGGGGTACTAGCGTCTACGAGCAGTACTTC. It is translated as CASIPRGTSVYEQYF.

This chain links TRBV27 with TRBJ2-7; TRBD1 matches 7 bases. CDR1 MNHEY and CDR2 SMNVEV come from the germline V gene (reference sequence). V was clipped by 4 bases and J by 3 bases; unmatched bases: 6. The CDR3 is 14 residues long. CDR3 DNA: TGTGCCAGCAGTTGGGGACAGACGCGCTACGAGCAGTACTTC. Residues: CASSWGQTRYEQYF.

The CDR3 region is CASSQGPGRYQETQYF. The CDR3 coding sequence is TGCGCCAGCAGCCAAGGGCCCGGGAGGTACCAAGAGACCCAGTACTTC. The rearrangement links TRBV4-1 to TRBJ2-5; 7 bases agree with TRBD2. The germline V gene encodes CDR1 MGHRA and CDR2 YSYEKL. CDR3 length: 16 amino acids. J was trimmed by 0 bases and V by 1 base; bases with no gene match: 5.

This clone was seen only once. The V call is TRBV5-1, the J call TRBJ2-2; D ambiguous. The CDR3 has 15 amino acids. V shed 1 base and J shed 5 bases, with 12 bases lying between them. Germline-derived CDR1 and CDR2 are SGHRS and YFSETQ. The CDR3: CASSLSSGTTGELFF. The DNA of the CDR3 is TGCGCCAGCAGCTTGTCTTCAGGTACTACCGGGGAGCTGTTTTTT. Based on the CDR3 plus reference TRBV5-1 and TRBJ2-2, the full variable domain is KAGVTQTPRYLIKTRGQQVTLSCSPISGHRSVSWYQQTPGQGLQFLFEYFSETQRNKGNFPGRFSGRQFSNSRSEMNVSTLELGDSALYLCASSLSSGTTGELFFGEGSRLTVL.

Points on this clone: This CDR3 is also generated by other DNA sequences in the sample. The chain is built from TRBV18 and TRBJ1-1, with 7 bases fitting TRBD1. This CDR3 has 14 residues. The ends lost 4 bases at V and 2 bases at J; junction bases unmatched: 4. CDR1 and CDR2 from the germline V gene are KGHSH and LQKENI. CDR3 residues: CASSLGTVNTEAFF. CDR3 in DNA: TGTGCCAGCTCACTAGGGACAGTTAACACTGAAGCTTTCTTT.

This chain uses TRBV14 with TRBJ1-1; 8 nucleotides agree with TRBD1. The CDR3 extends over 15 amino acids. The J segment lost 4 bases and the V segment lost 6 bases, leaving 10 bases of the junction unmatched. Germline V gene lookup returns CDR1 SGHDN and CDR2 FVKESK. Here the CDR3 reads CASRSWDRYPTEAFF. As DNA, the CDR3 is TGTGCCAGCAGGAGTTGGGACAGGTACCCCACTGAAGCTTTCTTT.

The chain combines TRBV4-1 with TRBJ2-7, with a tentative D call TRBD2 (6 bases). CDR1 and CDR2 from the germline V gene are MGHRA and YSYEKL. The CDR3 totals 16 residues. V was pared by 0 bases and J by 0 bases, with 12 bases between. The CDR3 spells CASSQEGGGPSYEQYF. The DNA for the CDR3 is TGCGCCAGCAGCCAAGAAGGTGGAGGGCCCTCCTACGAGCAGTACTTC.

In its sample, this clone was seen a few times. The CDR3 loop reads CASSLQKDEKLFF. The CDR3 bases are TGTGCCAGCTCACTTCAGAAGGATGAAAAACTGTTTTTT. The J gene is TRBJ1-4, the V gene TRBV18; D not certain. CDR1 KGHSH and CDR2 LQKENI come from the germline V gene. V shed 4 bases and J shed 6 bases, with 9 bases lying between them. This CDR3 has 13 amino acids.

The chain uses TRBV7-9 and TRBJ2-7, with D tentatively TRBD1 or TRBD2 (5 bases each). Germline CDR1 reads SEHNR; CDR2 reads FQNEAQ (reference sequence). This CDR3 is 13 amino acids long. Trimming took 5 bases from V and 12 from J, leaving 20 bases between them. The CDR3 is CASSHGTALDTYF. The CDR3, as DNA: TGTGCCAGCAGCCATGGGACGGCCTTGGATACGTACTTC.

The chain is built from TRBV5-1 and TRBJ2-7; 9 bases are shared with TRBD1. From germline, CDR1 is SGHRS and CDR2 YFSETQ. V lost 1 base, J lost 4 bases, and 6 bases stayed unmatched. The CDR3 loop spans 15 amino acids. The CDR3 loop is CASSLSGQGIYEQYF. DNA of the CDR3: TGCGCCAGCAGCTTGTCGGGACAGGGCATTTACGAGCAGTACTTC.

This chain connects TRBV18 to TRBJ1-1; 7 bases agree with TRBD1. With 2 bases clipped from V and 2 bases from J, the junction kept 8 bases outside the gene matches. CDR3 length: 16 amino acids. In germline, CDR1 is KGHSH, CDR2 LQKENI. The CDR3: CASSPSTGAINTEAFF. DNA of the CDR3: TGTGCCAGCTCACCATCTACAGGGGCCATCAACACTGAAGCTTTCTTT.

The rearrangement uses TRBV4-2 and TRBJ2-7, with 7 bases lining up with TRBD1. CDR1 is LGHNA and CDR2 is YNFKEQ in the germline V gene. The CDR3 sequence is 16 residues long. With V trimmed by 4 bases and J by 2 bases, 11 bases remained unmatched. CDR3 sequence reads: CASSLGQAEMTYEQYF. Here the CDR3 DNA reads TGTGCCAGCAGCCTCGGACAGGCCGAAATGACCTACGAGCAGTACTTC.

J is TRBJ2-7 and V is TRBV6-5; D possibly matches TRBD1 or TRBD2 (5 bases each). V was trimmed by 7 bases and J by 3 bases, leaving 13 bases between them. There are 13 residues in the CDR3. Germline lookup yields CDR1 MNHEY and CDR2 SVGAGI. Written as DNA, the CDR3 is TGTGCCAGCAACCGGGACCCGGACTACGAGCAGTACTTC. Its translation is CASNRDPDYEQYF.

This chain uses TRBV9 with TRBJ1-1; no clear D. The CDR3 is made up of 12 amino acids. Trimming shortened V by 3 bases and J by 3 bases, and 6 bases separated the two germline ends. Germline V gene lookup returns CDR1 SGDLS and CDR2 YYNGEE. The chain's CDR3 is CASSGGHTEAFF. Here the CDR3 DNA reads TGTGCCAGCAGCGGTGGACACACTGAAGCTTTCTTT.

This chain connects TRBV1 to TRBJ2-1; the table's TRBD2 call for D was not verified on the DNA. TRBV1 is a recognized pseudogene. This CDR3 is built from 19 residues. The CDR3 is CTSSQDIPLAGGPQCEQFF. The CDR3 nucleotides read TGCACCAGCAGCCAAGATATTCCACTAGCGGGAGGGCCACAGTGTGAGCAGTTCTTC.

This chain connects TRBV11-3 to TRBJ2-1, with 13 nucleotides matching TRBD2. In germline, CDR1 is SGHNT, CDR2 YENEEA. V trimming: 4 bases; J trimming: 5 bases; junction bases outside the gene matches: 2. CDR3 length: 15 amino acids. CDR3 protein: CASSSGLAGHNEQFF. The CDR3 DNA is TGTGCCAGCAGCTCGGGACTAGCGGGGCACAATGAGCAGTTCTTC.

This clone was seen only once. The chain recombines TRBV5-1 with TRBJ1-3; D remains ambiguous. The germline V and J ends were trimmed by 0 bases and 1 base, with 11 bases remaining between them. Germline CDR1 reads SGHRS; CDR2 reads YFSETQ. The CDR3 is 16 amino acids. The CDR3 DNA reads TGCGCCAGCAGCTTGGATGGCCTGTTATCTGGAAACACCATATATTTT. Its protein is CASSLDGLLSGNTIYF.

The chain links TRBV9 to TRBJ2-3; D is possibly TRBD1 (5 bases). The CDR3 has 14 residues. The V end lost 0 bases, the J end lost 4 bases, and 9 bases lay between the germline ends. Germline CDR1 and CDR2: SGDLS and YYNGEE. The CDR3 sequence: CASSVVPGSDTQYF. CDR3 DNA: TGTGCCAGCAGCGTAGTTCCAGGGTCAGATACGCAGTATTTT.

This sequence joins TRBV28 and TRBJ2-7; D is unclear. CDR1 is MDHEN and CDR2 is SYDVKM in the germline V gene. The CDR3 sequence is 12 residues long. V was shortened by 5 bases and J by 6 bases, with 11 bases between the two germline ends. Written as DNA, the CDR3 is TGTGCCAGCAGTCCAAGGGTCTCCGAGCAGTACTTC. Amino acid sequence: CASSPRVSEQYF. Filled out from reference TRBV28 and TRBJ2-7, the complete variable domain reads DVKVTQSSRYLVKRTGEKVFLECVQDMDHENMFWYRQDPGLGLRLIYFSYDVKMKEKGDIPEGYSVSREKKERFSLILESASTNQTSMYLCASSPRVSEQYFGPGTRLTVT.

The gene calls are TRBV7-8 and TRBJ2-7; D remains ambiguous. V lost 3 bases and J 6 bases, leaving 9 bases between the germline ends. Germline V CDR1 and CDR2: SGHVS, FQNEAQ. This CDR3 is built from 12 residues. The CDR3 spells CASSFRDFEQYF. The CDR3 region has the DNA TGTGCCAGCAGCTTCAGAGACTTCGAGCAGTACTTC.

This sequence joins TRBV7-6 and TRBJ1-1; TRBD1 agrees at 8 bases. Germline CDR1 SGHVS, CDR2 FNYEAQ. CDR3 size: 13 residues. Trimming removed 5 bases from V and 6 bases from J; junction bases left unmatched: 5. In nucleotides, the CDR3 is TGTGCCAGCAGCGCTGACAGGGGTGCTGAAGCTTTCTTT. It is translated as CASSADRGAEAFF.

The chain employs TRBV5-1 and TRBJ2-5; no definite D call. The V gene lost 1 base and the J gene lost 1 base, with 5 bases spanning the gap. This CDR3 has 13 amino acids. Germline CDR1 SGHRS, CDR2 YFSETQ. The CDR3 coding sequence is TGCGCCAGCAGCTTGACGACCCAAGAGACCCAGTACTTC. This sequence encodes CASSLTTQETQYF.